This T cell receptor beta chain is drawn from a study of shared clonotypes between healthy human individuals. Study-wide findings and caveats: Rarefaction analysis demonstrated incomplete sorted-subset sequencing notwithstanding large depth. The generation probabilities recorded for non-shared clonotypes fell below those of clonotypes shared by all four donors.

On this clone itself: Its antigen is as yet unknown. Mismatch with germline at one junction end may stem from a read error.

The CDR3 runs 12 residues. The germline V gene encodes CDR1 KGHSY and CDR2 FQNENV. The deep-level immunoSEQ assay was used. Profiling relied on immunoSEQ multiplex PCR, and the TCRdb table lists in-frame clones only, not all of them. The sample has 630,000 or so clones; roughly 98% are singletons. Cells designated naive CD8 were CD45RO-negative and were positively selected for CCR7, with terminally differentiated effector memory CD45RA+ cells excluded. This sequence joins TRBV16 and TRBJ2-1; possible D gene TRBD2, 5 bases. This TCR was recovered from a young man in good health. The sample was naive CD8+ T cells sorted from blood. As DNA, the CDR3 is TGTGCCAGCACCCAACTAGTAAATGAGCAGTTCTTC. This encodes CASTQLVNEQFF.